Sequencing of this T cell receptor (beta chain) was carried out in a study of blood T cell repertoires in COVID-19. This clone was recorded once. This CDR3 has 14 amino acids. V was trimmed by 7 bases and J by 7 bases, leaving 20 bases between them. CDR1 and CDR2 from the germline V gene are SGHTA and FQGNSA. Authors' methods: Amplified reference gene primers provided the basis for estimating nucleated cell counts. TCRdb's table, derived via immunoSEQ multiplex PCR, lists solely in-frame clones and lacks some. That table supplies the V and J calls and clone size; D and trimming were determined from the DNA. The sample holds 150,000 to 200,000 clones, over 75% seen once.

The chain employs TRBV7-2 and TRBJ2-7, with D possibly matching TRBD2 (5 bases). Sequences were obtained from PBMCs or T cells enriched from blood (not recorded which). The receptor's source is a young woman who had recovered from COVID-19. CDR3 nucleotide sequence: TGTGCCAGCAACCCATCAGGACCTCGGGGAGAGCAGTACTTC. It yields the protein CASNPSGPRGEQYF.